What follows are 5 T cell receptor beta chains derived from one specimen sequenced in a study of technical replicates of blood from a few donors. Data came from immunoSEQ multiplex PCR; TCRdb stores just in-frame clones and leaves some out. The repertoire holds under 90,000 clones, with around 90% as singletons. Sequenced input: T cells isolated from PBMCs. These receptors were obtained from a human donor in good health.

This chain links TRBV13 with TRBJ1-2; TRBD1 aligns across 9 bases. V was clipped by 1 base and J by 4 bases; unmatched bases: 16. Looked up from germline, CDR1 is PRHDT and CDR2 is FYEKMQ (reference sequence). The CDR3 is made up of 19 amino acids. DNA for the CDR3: TGTGCCAGCAGCTTAGAACGCAGGGACAGGGACCACCGGGCCTATGGCTACACCTTC. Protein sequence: CASSLERRDRDHRAYGYTF.

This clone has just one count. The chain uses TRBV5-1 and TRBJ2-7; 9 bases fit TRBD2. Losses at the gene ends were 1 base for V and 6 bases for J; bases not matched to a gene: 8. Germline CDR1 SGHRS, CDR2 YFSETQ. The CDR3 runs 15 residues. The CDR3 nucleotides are TGCGCCAGCAGCTTGTTTGCTAGCGGGATGGCCGAGCAGTACTTC. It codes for CASSLFASGMAEQYF. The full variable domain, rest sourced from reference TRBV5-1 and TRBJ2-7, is KAGVTQTPRYLIKTRGQQVTLSCSPISGHRSVSWYQQTPGQGLQFLFEYFSETQRNKGNFPGRFSGRQFSNSRSEMNVSTLELGDSALYLCASSLFASGMAEQYFGPGTRLTVT.

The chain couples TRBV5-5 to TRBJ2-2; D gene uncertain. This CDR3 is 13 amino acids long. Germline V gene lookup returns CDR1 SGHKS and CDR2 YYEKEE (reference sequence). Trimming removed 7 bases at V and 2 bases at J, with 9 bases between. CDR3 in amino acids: CASHDTNTGELFF. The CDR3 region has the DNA TGTGCCAGCCACGACACCAACACCGGGGAGCTGTTTTTT.

The DNA of the CDR3 is TGCGCCAGCAGCCTGTATCGCGGTAGCGCCGAAGAGACCCAGTACTTC. Its translation is CASSLYRGSAEETQYF. This sequence joins TRBV4-1 and TRBJ2-5; weak D call: TRBD2 (5 bases). Trimming took off 4 bases at V and 3 bases at J, with 18 bases between the two ends. This CDR3 spans 16 amino acids. CDR1 MGHRA and CDR2 YSYEKL come from the germline V gene.

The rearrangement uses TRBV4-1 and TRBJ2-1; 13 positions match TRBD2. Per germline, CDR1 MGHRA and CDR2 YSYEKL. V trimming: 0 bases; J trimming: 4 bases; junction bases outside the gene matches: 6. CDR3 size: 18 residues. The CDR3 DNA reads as TGCGCCAGCAGCCAAGATAGACTAGCGGGAGGTGGATACAATGAGCAGTTCTTC. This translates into CASSQDRLAGGGYNEQFF.